This T cell receptor (beta chain) was captured by sequencing in a study of T cell changes during pregnancy in multiple sclerosis. Sequencing used immunoSEQ multiplex PCR; TCRdb keeps in-frame clones, though not all of them. The sample carries about 92,000 clones, roughly 90% recorded once. After removal of 4 bases from V and 1 base from J, the junction contained 1 base not matched to a gene. The CDR3 has 14 amino acids. Germline assignment: CDR1 MNHEY and CDR2 SMNVEV (reference sequence). The sequence came from a female donor with multiple sclerosis, enrolled in a pregnancy study. The sequencing used peripheral blood, collected in the first trimester of pregnancy. The V call is TRBV27, the J call TRBJ2-7; 10 nucleotides line up with TRBD2. The CDR3 nucleotides are TGTGCCAGCAGTTGGACTAGCGGTTCCTACGAGCAGTACTTC. Its translation: CASSWTSGSYEQYF.